A selection of T cell receptor beta chains follows, all from one sample in a study of shared clonotypes between healthy human individuals. Profiling relied on immunoSEQ multiplex PCR, and the TCRdb table lists in-frame clones only, not all of them. The profile shows hundreds of thousands of clones, around 96% of them singletons. Specimen: naive CD8+ T cells sorted from blood. These receptors originate from a woman aged 25 to 39 in good health. Both conserved end residues are part of each CDR3. A D gene is named only where the DNA matches it firmly. Expanded clones are given a class, and other clones once, few, many or no size at all.

clone_size,d_call,v_call,j_call,cdr3_nt,cdr3_aa
NA,TRBD2,TRBV7-6,TRBJ2-7,TGTGCCAGCAGCTCCACTAGCGGGAGTGCCGGCGAGCAGTACTTC,CASSSTSGSAGEQYF
NA,TRBD1,TRBV28,TRBJ2-7,TGTGCCAGCAGTTTTCTTCCGGGACAGGGTTTCTACGAGCAGTACTTC,CASSFLPGQGFYEQYF
NA,TRBD1,TRBV6-5,TRBJ2-1,TGTGCCAGCAGTTACACAGGGGGCGGCGGCGATGAGCAGTTCTTC,CASSYTGGGGDEQFF
NA,NA,TRBV9,TRBJ2-7,TGTGCCAGCAGTGGTACAGGCTACGAGCAGTACTTC,CASSGTGYEQYF
NA,NA,TRBV7-8,TRBJ2-7,TGTGCCAGCAGTTGGTCTTCGGGTGAGCAGTACTTC,CASSWSSGEQYF
NA,TRBD1,TRBV27,TRBJ2-2,TGTGCCAGCCAGGGACAGGTGACCGGGGAGCTGTTTTTT,CASQGQVTGELFF
NA,NA,TRBV5-6,TRBJ2-2,TGTGCCAGCAGCTTAGATCTGGAGGGGGCCGGGGAGCTGTTTTTT,CASSLDLEGAGELFF
NA,TRBD2,TRBV19,TRBJ2-1,TGTGCCAGTAGATGGAGACTAGCGGGAGGGGGGGAGCAGTTCTTC,CASRWRLAGGGEQFF
NA,NA,TRBV28,TRBJ2-7,TGTGCCAGCAGTTTATTCCAGGGGTCAACCCATTCCTACGAGCAGTACTTC,CASSLFQGSTHSYEQYF
NA,TRBD2,TRBV29-1,TRBJ2-1,TGCAGCGTAGCCGGGACTAGCGGTTATTATAGCTCCTACAATGAGCAGTTCTTC,CSVAGTSGYYSSYNEQFF
NA,TRBD2,TRBV19,TRBJ2-1,TGTGCCAGTAGTACCTTACTAGCGGGAGTTACTGAGCAGTTCTTC,CASSTLLAGVTEQFF
NA,TRBD2,TRBV19,TRBJ2-7,TGTGCCAGTACCCAGAGCGGGAGTTACGAGCAGTACTTC,CASTQSGSYEQYF
NA,TRBD1,TRBV7-9,TRBJ2-7,TGTGCCAGCAACCTGGCCGGGACAGGGGTAGGGGAGCAGTACTTC,CASNLAGTGVGEQYF
NA,NA,TRBV28,TRBJ1-2,TGTGCCAGCAGTCCCCGGGGGGACCTTAACTATGGCTACACCTTC,CASSPRGDLNYGYTF
once,TRBD1,TRBV15,TRBJ2-5,TGTGCCACCAGCAGGGACAGGAATGGAGAGACCCAGTACTTC,CATSRDRNGETQYF
NA,NA,TRBV5-1,TRBJ2-1,TGCGCCAGCAGCTTTAGCGCTCCACGGGATGAGCAGTTCTTC,CASSFSAPRDEQFF
NA,NA,TRBV7-6,TRBJ2-2,TGTGCCAGCAGCCCTCTGAGAGTCCGGTACTTGGATCCCAACACCGGGGAGCTGTTTTTT,CASSPLRVRYLDPNTGELFF
NA,TRBD1,TRBV5-6,TRBJ1-2,TGTGCCAGCAGCTGGGACAGGGGGACCTATGGCTACACCTTC,CASSWDRGTYGYTF
once,NA,TRBV6-5,TRBJ2-7,TGTGCCAGCAGTTACACCCCAGGGTCCGAGCAGTACTTC,CASSYTPGSEQYF
once,NA,TRBV6-5,TRBJ1-3,TGTGCCAGCAGTTACGGGCCCGCCCCTGGAAACACCATATATTTT,CASSYGPAPGNTIYF
NA,NA,TRBV9,TRBJ1-6,TGTGCCAGCAGCGTAGGGCAGTATAATTCACCCCTCCACTTT,CASSVGQYNSPLHF
NA,TRBD2,TRBV19,TRBJ2-7,TGTGCCAGTAGTTCTCGGGAGGAGCGGCGCGAGCAGTACTTC,CASSSREERREQYF
NA,NA,TRBV2,TRBJ1-5,TGTGCCAGCAGGGGAAGCGCCAGGTCCAATCAGCCCCAGCATTTT,CASRGSARSNQPQHF
NA,NA,TRBV7-9,TRBJ2-1,TGTGCCAGCAGCCCCCGGGGGAGCGGGCATTTTACGGTGAATGAGCAGTTCTTC,CASSPRGSGHFTVNEQFF